The present TCR beta chain was sequenced within a study of shared clonotypes between healthy human individuals. Study at large: With ages of 18 to 49, the donors were two women and a few men.

Study-wide results and caveats: The diversity represented, both genetic and in exposure history, was limited by few donors. Sharing across a few donors was seen in 4% to 5% of naive CD4 clonotypes.

Of note for this clone: Antigen specificity is unknown.

The naive CD8 fraction comprised CD45RO-negative cells positively selected for CCR7 and excluded terminally differentiated effector memory CD45RA+ cells. At a deep level, the assay was run. TCRdb's copy holds only in-frame clones and misses some; the assay was immunoSEQ multiplex PCR. Of more than 500,000 clones listed, 90% to 95% are singletons. This TCR was recovered from a woman in her twenties or thirties in good health. Sequencing was carried out using naive CD8+ T cells sorted from blood.

The CDR3 region is CASSLAGGLAGYEQYF. Written as DNA, the CDR3 is TGTGCCAGCAGCTTAGCAGGGGGACTAGCGGGCTACGAGCAGTACTTC. V is TRBV7-8 and J is TRBJ2-7, with 12 bases fitting TRBD2. The CDR3 spans 16 residues. The ends lost 0 bases at V and 3 bases at J; junction bases unmatched: 3. The germline gives CDR1 SGHVS, CDR2 FQNEAQ.